This record concerns one T cell receptor beta chain sequence. Its antigen target is currently unknown. No qualities accompany the bases; no much larger clone lies one base away. TCR beta CDR3 regions were amplified from genomic DNA with the immunoSEQ assay, a bias-controlled multiplex PCR using V- and J-specific primers. A proprietary barcode and Illumina adapter sequences were added to the CDR3 amplicons in a second PCR step. An Illumina MiSeq instrument was used to sequence the CDR3 libraries. In the source study's methods: immunoSEQ Analyzer 3.0 was used for export and quality control, with R Bioconductor and Immunarch used for downstream analyses. Only productive rearrangements within the normalized downsampled data set were used in the calculation of repertoire metrics. In the normalized cohort, clonotypes with more than 5 templates were defined as pathologically expanded. The Inverse Simpson Index was used to measure repertoire diversity. To capture all clonotypes, the CMV-specificity analyses were run on the non-normalized data set. TCRdb stores this immuneACCESS table with in-frame sequences only. Part of the clones is absent; in the studies checked, under half of the shortfall reflects unresolved V genes, and no reason is known for the rest. V, J and clone size were drawn from that table, and D and trimming were deduced from the DNA. A total of about 27,000 clones appear in this sample, roughly 95% of them only once. Jointly, the top ten make up approximately 1.3% of the sample.

V and J are trimmed by 2 bases and 5 bases, and the gene matches miss 5 bases of the junction. There are 14 amino acids in the CDR3, from cysteine to phenylalanine inclusive. Only the CDR3 DNA is retained, 42 bases long and in frame from the first base. CDR1 and CDR2 are drawn from the germline V gene: SGDLS, YYNGEE. This sample is part of a study of T cell clonotyping in hematopoietic cell transplantation (dated by TCRdb to about 2021). Describing the broader study: A total of 120 to 150 blood samples were collected in the study from 35 consecutive transplant recipients and their related donors. Recruitment of patients ran from late 2015 to early 2017, and follow-up continued until late 2020 or until death. Study-wide findings and limitations: Only a small fraction of recipient repertoires overlapped donor repertoires, with over 95% appearing de novo at the given depth. After transplant, TCR diversity in recipients dropped, and pathologically expanded clonotypes increased progressively from day 30 to day 180. The sample size was limited and the cells went unsorted, which meant the CD4 and CD8 repertoire contributions could not be told apart. Donor and pretransplant recipient Inverse Simpson Index values predicted broader posttransplant TCR repertoire diversity.

For TCR beta sequencing, blood samples came from the related transplant donors. Using Nuclei Lysis Solution, genomic DNA was extracted from unfractionated peripheral blood mononuclear cells that were either fresh or cryopreserved. The TCR originated in a man aged 45 to 65 in good health. Some clones in this sample may be carry-over from other donors' samples. Sequenced: peripheral blood mononuclear cells. The receptor chain draws on TRBV9 and TRBJ2-5, with 8 bases in between that match TRBD2. The sequenced DNA: TGTGCCAGCAGCGTCGATCGGGGGGGGGAGACCCAGTACTTC. The translation is CASSVDRGGETQYF.